The 26 T cell receptor beta chains given below trace back to one sample, sequenced in a study of CD4 T cells in relation to SARS-CoV-2 and coronaviruses. Unexposed donor CD4+ T cells date from 2011-2018, before the COVID-19 pandemic. CD4+ T cells were isolated from the cells after more than nine days of culture. Data came from immunoSEQ multiplex PCR; TCRdb stores just in-frame clones and leaves some out. Of more than 25,000 clones in the sample, 75% to 80% were seen once. Their specific antigens are unknown. Sequencing used CD4+ T cells from PBMCs, cultured in vitro. These receptors were collected from a human donor in good health.

The chain has TRBV9 and TRBJ2-3; the D gene is possibly TRBD1 (5 bases). V dropped 0 bases and J dropped 1 base, with 6 bases sitting between them. The CDR3 is 14 residues long. Germline CDR1 and CDR2: SGDLS and YYNGEE. CDR3 nucleotide sequence: TGTGCCAGCAGCGTAGAGGGGCGCACAGATACGCAGTATTTT. Translating gives CASSVEGRTDTQYF.

The chain links TRBV12-3 or TRBV12-4 to TRBJ1-5; 8 bases are shared with TRBD1. This CDR3 has 13 amino acids. The J segment lost 6 bases and the V segment lost 5 bases, leaving 3 bases of the junction unmatched. The chain's CDR3 is CASSPDRAQPQHF. The CDR3 DNA follows: TGTGCCAGCAGTCCGGACAGGGCTCAGCCCCAGCATTTT.

Here the CDR3 reads CASSLAGTGLLYGYTF. In nucleotides, the CDR3 is TGTGCCAGCAGCCTCGCCGGGACAGGCCTCCTCTATGGCTACACCTTC. The V and J genes are TRBV9 and TRBJ1-2; 8 nucleotides agree with TRBD1. This CDR3 is 16 amino acids long. Losses at the gene ends were 4 bases for V and 4 bases for J; bases not matched to a gene: 12. Germline CDR1 and CDR2: SGDLS and YYNGEE. The full variable domain, its missing parts supplied by reference TRBV9 and TRBJ1-2, is DSGVTQTPKHLITATGQRVTLRCSPRSGDLSVYWYQQSLDQGLQFLIQYYNGEERAKGNILERFSAQQFPDLHSELNLSSLELGDSALYFCASSLAGTGLLYGYTFGSGTRLTVV.

The V call is TRBV10-3, the J call TRBJ1-6; no clear D gene. Germline V gene sequence: CDR1 ENHRY, CDR2 SYGVKD. V was trimmed by 6 bases and J by 7 bases, leaving 10 bases between them. The CDR3 is 13 residues long. CDR3 nucleotide sequence: TGTGCCATCAGGGATCCGGGGAATTCACCCCTCCACTTT. This codes for CAIRDPGNSPLHF.

The chain has TRBV9 and TRBJ1-6; D perhaps matches TRBD1 (5 bases). Trimming removed 0 bases from V and 7 bases from J, with 11 bases in between. The CDR3 sequence is 15 residues long. Germline V gene data show CDR1 as SGDLS and CDR2 as YYNGEE. CDR3 sequence: CASSVGQGKNSPLHF. CDR3 bases: TGTGCCAGCAGCGTAGGGCAGGGAAAAAATTCACCCCTCCACTTT.

The chain is built from TRBV19 and TRBJ1-5; the D is unclear. V lost 7 bases to trimming and J lost 1 base, with 8 bases between them. Germline V gene sequence: CDR1 LNHDA, CDR2 SQIVND (reference sequence). The CDR3 has 13 amino acids. The DNA for the CDR3 is TGTGCCAGTACCGCAGCAAGCAATCAGCCCCAGCATTTT. It encodes CASTAASNQPQHF.

V is TRBV4-1 and J is TRBJ1-4; no reliable D call. V lost 1 base, J lost 8 bases, and 8 bases lay in between. This CDR3 is 13 amino acids long. Germline CDR1 reads MGHRA; CDR2 reads YSYEKL. The CDR3 loop is CASSQVRQEKLFF. The CDR3 DNA reads TGCGCCAGCAGCCAAGTTCGCCAAGAAAAACTGTTTTTT.

This clone was found once. The gene calls are TRBV29-1 and TRBJ2-1; D call uncertain. The CDR3 is 13 amino acids. V dropped 1 base and J dropped 4 bases, with 8 bases sitting between them. Looked up from germline, CDR1 is SQVTM and CDR2 is ANQGSEA. The CDR3 region is CSVEVNSYNEQFF. The CDR3 nucleotides are TGCAGCGTTGAAGTAAACAGTTACAATGAGCAGTTCTTC.

The genes are TRBV20-1 and TRBJ2-3, with 11 bases lining up with TRBD2. Germline V gene data show CDR1 as DFQATT and CDR2 as SNEGSKA (reference sequence). J lost 6 bases, V lost 5 bases, and 16 bases had no gene match. This CDR3 comprises 17 residues. The CDR3 loop reads CSAGAGLAGGPGDTQYF. CDR3 nucleotides: TGCAGTGCTGGTGCCGGTTTAGCGGGAGGGCCTGGGGATACGCAGTATTTT.

This sequence joins TRBV6-2 or TRBV6-3 and TRBJ2-7, with D unclear. The CDR3 consists of 13 residues. V was pared by 4 bases and J by 0 bases, with 7 bases between. Germline V lookup: CDR1 MNHEY, CDR2 SVGEGT. CDR3 nucleotides: TGTGCCAGCAGTTCTGGAGACTCCTACGAGCAGTACTTC. Protein: CASSSGDSYEQYF.

J is TRBJ2-5 and V is TRBV5-1, with 7 nucleotides matching TRBD1. The CDR3 length is 13 residues. CDR1 is SGHRS and CDR2 is YFSETQ in the germline V gene. V shed 4 bases, J shed 5 bases, and the junction held 5 bases outside the gene matches. The CDR3: CASSEGGAETQYF. The CDR3 DNA follows: TGCGCCAGCAGCGAAGGGGGCGCGGAGACCCAGTACTTC.

This clone was found a few times. The gene calls are TRBV10-3 and TRBJ1-4; tentative D call: TRBD1 (6 bases). V lost 0 bases and J lost 3, with 8 bases in between. The CDR3 runs to 15 residues. The germline gives CDR1 ENHRY, CDR2 SYGVKD. The CDR3 DNA reads as TGTGCCATCAGTGAGTCGGCAGGGGCTAATGAAAAACTGTTTTTT. Its protein is CAISESAGANEKLFF.

The DNA of the CDR3 is TGTGCCAGTAGTATCGGGGCGGCCACCGGGGAGCTGTTTTTT. The encoded protein is CASSIGAATGELFF. The chain joins TRBV19 to TRBJ2-2, with D tentatively TRBD1 or TRBD2 (5 bases each). CDR3 length: 14 amino acids. Germline values: CDR1 LNHDA, CDR2 SQIVND (reference sequence). V was clipped by 3 bases and J by 4 bases, with 9 bases between them.

The V call is TRBV7-2, the J call TRBJ2-5; 8 positions match TRBD2. Germline values: CDR1 SGHTA, CDR2 FQGNSA. V shed 4 bases and J 4 bases; nucleotides not matched to a gene: 8. CDR3 size: 15 residues. The CDR3 protein is CASSSTGTSRETQYF. CDR3 sequence (DNA): TGTGCCAGCAGCTCGACCGGGACTAGTAGAGAGACCCAGTACTTC.

The chain employs TRBV11-3 and TRBJ1-3, with a tentative D call TRBD1 (5 bases). V was pared by 3 bases and J by 2 bases, with 14 bases between. The CDR3 extends over 16 amino acids. Per the germline V gene, CDR1 is SGHNT and CDR2 is YENEEA. The chain's CDR3 is CASSFREAPAGNTIYF. The CDR3 region has the DNA TGTGCCAGCAGCTTCAGGGAGGCTCCGGCTGGAAACACCATATATTTT. Using reference TRBV11-3 and TRBJ1-3 for the parts outside the CDR3, the full variable domain is EAGVVQSPRYKIIEKKQPVAFWCNPISGHNTLYWYLQNLGQGPELLIRYENEEAVDDSQLPKDRFSAERLKGVDSTLKIQPAELGDSAVYLCASSFREAPAGNTIYFGEGSWLTVV.

The chain is built from TRBV2 and TRBJ1-4; the D gene is possibly TRBD1 (5 bases). CDR3 length equals 14 residues. Germline V gene data show CDR1 as SNHLY and CDR2 as FYNNEI. Trimming removed 7 bases from V and 7 bases from J, with 16 bases in between. DNA of the CDR3: TGTGCCAGCAAAGCAGGGAGGGATCGTGAAAAACTGTTTTTT. Translating gives CASKAGRDREKLFF.

This chain links TRBV5-6 with TRBJ2-3; TRBD1 is a possible D gene (6 bases). Looked up from germline, CDR1 is SGHDT and CDR2 is YYEEEE. The CDR3 consists of 16 residues. Trimming removed 6 bases at V and 0 bases at J, with 17 bases between. The CDR3 DNA sequence: TGTGCCAGCATCGATTCCGGGACATTCAGCACAGATACGCAGTATTTT. It is translated as CASIDSGTFSTDTQYF. Based on the CDR3 plus reference TRBV5-6 and TRBJ2-3, the full variable domain is DAGVTQSPTHLIKTRGQQVTLRCSPKSGHDTVSWYQQALGQGPQFIFQYYEEEERQRGNFPDRFSGHQFPNYSSELNVNALLLGDSALYLCASIDSGTFSTDTQYFGPGTRLTVL.

The chain couples TRBV6-6 to TRBJ1-4; D gene uncertain. The CDR3 sequence is 14 residues long. The germline CDR1 and CDR2 sequences are MNHNY and SVGAGI (reference sequence). The V end was cut by 0 bases, the J end by 8 bases, with 10 bases between. The CDR3 loop reads CASSYSSRQEKLFF. Written as DNA, the CDR3 is TGTGCCAGCAGTTACTCCTCTCGGCAGGAAAAACTGTTTTTT.

This clone was seen just once. V usage is TRBV29-1 and J usage is TRBJ1-5; tentative D call: TRBD1 (5 bases). The CDR3 length is 13 residues. The germline V gene has CDR1 SQVTM and CDR2 ANQGSEA. V shed 1 base and J shed 6 bases, with 10 bases lying between them. CDR3 in amino acids: CSVEGGGGQPQHF. The CDR3 nucleotides are TGCAGCGTTGAAGGTGGGGGTGGTCAGCCCCAGCATTTT.

This clone has only a few counts. The chain links TRBV4-3 to TRBJ1-6; a possible D gene is TRBD1 (6 bases). With 4 bases removed from V and 0 bases from J, the gap between germline ends came to 10 bases. This CDR3 has 16 amino acids. CDR1 is LGHNA, CDR2 YSLEER, per germline. CDR3 in amino acids: CASSLGHSSYNSPLHF. The CDR3 DNA sequence: TGCGCCAGCAGCCTGGGACACAGCTCCTATAATTCACCCCTCCACTTT.

This clone occurred once. The V and J genes are TRBV9 and TRBJ2-5, with D tentatively TRBD2 (5 bases). The germline CDR1 and CDR2 sequences are SGDLS and YYNGEE. The V end lost 0 bases, the J end lost 4 bases, and 7 bases lay between the germline ends. CDR3 length equals 13 residues. The CDR3: CASSVDEGETQYF. The CDR3 nucleotides read TGTGCCAGCAGCGTAGATGAGGGAGAGACCCAGTACTTC.

CDR3 sequence reads: CASGLVPRGLRYSNQPQHF. The CDR3 coding sequence is TGTGCTAGTGGTTTGGTACCTAGGGGCCTACGTTATAGCAATCAGCCCCAGCATTTT. The V and J genes are TRBV12-5 and TRBJ1-5, with a weak D call TRBD1 (5 bases). CDR1 LGHNT and CDR2 FRNRAP come from the germline V gene. The length of the CDR3 is 19 residues. V lost 0 bases and J 0 bases, leaving 18 bases between the germline ends.

There are a few counts of this clone. V gene TRBV18 combines with J gene TRBJ2-1; 10 bases map to TRBD1. The CDR3 has 17 amino acids. CDR1 and CDR2 (germline): KGHSH, LQKENI. The J segment lost 5 bases and the V segment lost 2 bases, leaving 9 bases of the junction unmatched. This CDR3 reads CASSPGQGGMVNNEQFF. The CDR3 DNA reads as TGTGCCAGCTCACCAGGACAGGGGGGGATGGTAAACAATGAGCAGTTCTTC.

The J gene is TRBJ1-2, the V gene TRBV5-4; 7 nucleotides match TRBD1. V was clipped by 5 bases and J by 3 bases; unmatched bases: 7. The CDR3 length is 14 residues. The germline V gene encodes CDR1 SGHNT and CDR2 YYREEE (reference sequence). Here the CDR3 reads CASRARQGDYGYTF. CDR3 bases: TGTGCCAGCAGGGCGAGGCAGGGGGACTATGGCTACACCTTC.

V is TRBV5-8 and J is TRBJ2-3; D tentatively reads TRBD1 or TRBD2 (5 bases each). The CDR3 has 14 amino acids. V dropped 2 bases and J dropped 4 bases, with 11 bases sitting between them. Germline-derived CDR1 and CDR2 are SGHTS and YDEGEE. This CDR3 reads CASSFRGVPDTQYF. The CDR3 DNA sequence: TGTGCCAGCAGCTTTCGAGGGGTGCCAGATACGCAGTATTTT.

This sequence joins TRBV4-1 and TRBJ2-6; D is possibly TRBD2 (6 bases). Trimming removed 0 bases from V and 3 bases from J, with 9 bases in between. CDR1 MGHRA and CDR2 YSYEKL come from the germline V gene. This CDR3 is built from 16 residues. The CDR3 sequence is CASSQDQGGGANVLTF. The CDR3 DNA is TGCGCCAGCAGCCAAGATCAGGGAGGTGGGGCCAACGTCCTGACTTTC.